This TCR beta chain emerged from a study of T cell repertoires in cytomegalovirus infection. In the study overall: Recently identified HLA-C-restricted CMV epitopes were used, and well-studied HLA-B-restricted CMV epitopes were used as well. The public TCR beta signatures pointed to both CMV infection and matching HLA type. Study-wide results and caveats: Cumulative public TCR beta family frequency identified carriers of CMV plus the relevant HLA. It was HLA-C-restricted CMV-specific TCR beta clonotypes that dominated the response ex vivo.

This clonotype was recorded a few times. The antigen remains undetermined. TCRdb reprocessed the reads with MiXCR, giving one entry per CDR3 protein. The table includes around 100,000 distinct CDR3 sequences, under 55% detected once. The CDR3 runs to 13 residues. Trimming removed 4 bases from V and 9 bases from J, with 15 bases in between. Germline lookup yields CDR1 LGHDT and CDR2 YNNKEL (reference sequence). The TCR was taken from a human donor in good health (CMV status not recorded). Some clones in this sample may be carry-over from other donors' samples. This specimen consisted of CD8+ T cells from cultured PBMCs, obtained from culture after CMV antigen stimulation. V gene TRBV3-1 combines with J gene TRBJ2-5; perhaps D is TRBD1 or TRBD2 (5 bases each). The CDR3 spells CASSRGGAEAQYF. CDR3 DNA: TGTGCCAGCAGCCGTGGGGGAGCGGAGGCCCAGTACTTC.